This is a list of T cell receptor beta chains from one sample in a study of shared clonotypes between healthy human individuals. Only in-frame clones appear in the TCRdb table, and some are missing; sequencing was by immunoSEQ multiplex PCR. The table shows 2 million to 2.5 million clones, with around 95% occurring only once. The specimen was naive CD4+ T cells sorted from blood. Every receptor here comes from a man aged 18 to 30 in good health. Both conserved end residues are part of each CDR3. A D gene is named only where the DNA matches it firmly. Size is stated for part of the rows, as once, few or many counts, or as a class when the clone is expanded.

clone size: NA; V gene: TRBV10-3; J gene: TRBJ2-5; D gene: NA; CDR3 protein: CAISATGMETQYF; CDR3 DNA: TGTGCCATCAGTGCCACAGGGATGGAGACCCAGTACTTC
clone size: NA; V gene: TRBV6-1; J gene: TRBJ1-6; D gene: TRBD1; CDR3 protein: CASSDGGGGWNSPLHF; CDR3 DNA: TGTGCCAGCAGTGACGGAGGGGGCGGATGGAATTCACCCCTCCACTTT
clone size: NA; V gene: TRBV4-1; J gene: TRBJ2-2; D gene: NA; CDR3 protein: CASSQELNTGELFF; CDR3 DNA: TGCGCCAGCAGCCAAGAGCTGAACACCGGGGAGCTGTTTTTT
clone size: NA; V gene: TRBV7-2; J gene: TRBJ1-4; D gene: NA; CDR3 protein: CASSLGRAEKLFF; CDR3 DNA: TGTGCCAGCAGCTTAGGCAGGGCTGAAAAACTGTTTTTT
clone size: NA; V gene: TRBV14; J gene: TRBJ2-7; D gene: NA; CDR3 protein: CASSQDRQGEQYF; CDR3 DNA: TGTGCCAGCAGCCAAGATCGGCAGGGCGAGCAGTACTTC
clone size: NA; V gene: TRBV6-1; J gene: TRBJ1-2; D gene: TRBD1; CDR3 protein: CASSEPGGGYTF; CDR3 DNA: TGTGCCAGCAGTGAACCAGGGGGTGGCTACACCTTC
clone size: NA; V gene: TRBV4-3; J gene: TRBJ1-5; D gene: NA; CDR3 protein: CASSPSWGGPQHF; CDR3 DNA: TGCGCCAGCAGCCCATCTTGGGGGGGGCCCCAGCATTTT
clone size: once; V gene: TRBV19; J gene: TRBJ1-5; D gene: NA; CDR3 protein: CASSIGNSEDWAPQHF; CDR3 DNA: TGTGCCAGTAGTATAGGAAATTCCGAGGATTGGGCGCCCCAGCATTTT
clone size: NA; V gene: TRBV19; J gene: TRBJ1-1; D gene: NA; CDR3 protein: CASSKIPGGTEAFF; CDR3 DNA: TGTGCCAGTAGCAAGATTCCGGGGGGCACTGAAGCTTTCTTT
clone size: NA; V gene: TRBV6-1; J gene: TRBJ2-5; D gene: TRBD2; CDR3 protein: CASSPGGETQYF; CDR3 DNA: TGTGCCAGCAGTCCGGGGGGTGAGACCCAGTACTTC
clone size: NA; V gene: TRBV11-2; J gene: TRBJ1-6; D gene: NA; CDR3 protein: CASSSQSVAAPLHF; CDR3 DNA: TGTGCCAGCAGCTCTCAATCGGTCGCGGCACCCCTCCACTTT
clone size: NA; V gene: TRBV6-1; J gene: TRBJ2-3; D gene: NA; CDR3 protein: CASSGHRAPTDTQYF; CDR3 DNA: TGTGCCAGCAGTGGCCACAGGGCACCGACAGATACGCAGTATTTT
clone size: NA; V gene: TRBV28; J gene: TRBJ1-5; D gene: NA; CDR3 protein: CASSFEYSNQPQHF; CDR3 DNA: TGTGCCAGCAGTTTTGAATATAGCAATCAGCCCCAGCATTTT
clone size: NA; V gene: TRBV7-9; J gene: TRBJ2-2; D gene: TRBD2; CDR3 protein: CASSSRGGGTGELFF; CDR3 DNA: TGTGCCAGCAGCTCCCGGGGGGGAGGGACCGGGGAGCTGTTTTTT
clone size: NA; V gene: TRBV28; J gene: TRBJ1-1; D gene: NA; CDR3 protein: CASRLPIPPLEAFF; CDR3 DNA: TGTGCCAGCAGGCTCCCCATACCCCCCCTTGAAGCTTTCTTT
clone size: NA; V gene: TRBV30; J gene: TRBJ2-7; D gene: NA; CDR3 protein: CAWRGHEQYF; CDR3 DNA: TGTGCCTGGAGAGGACATGAGCAGTACTTC
clone size: NA; V gene: TRBV7-2; J gene: TRBJ1-6; D gene: TRBD1; CDR3 protein: CASSLGTGQLGSPLHF; CDR3 DNA: TGTGCCAGCTCCCTAGGGACAGGACAACTAGGGTCACCCCTCCACTTT
clone size: NA; V gene: TRBV7-9; J gene: TRBJ1-1; D gene: NA; CDR3 protein: CASSPPGSTEAFF; CDR3 DNA: TGTGCCAGCAGCCCCCCGGGCAGCACTGAAGCTTTCTTT
clone size: NA; V gene: TRBV10-3; J gene: TRBJ2-7; D gene: TRBD2; CDR3 protein: CAISEAGGPDEQYF; CDR3 DNA: TGTGCCATCAGTGAGGCGGGAGGGCCAGACGAGCAGTACTTC
clone size: NA; V gene: TRBV2; J gene: TRBJ1-2; D gene: NA; CDR3 protein: CLGGNYGYTF; CDR3 DNA: TGTTTAGGGGGAAACTATGGCTACACCTTC
clone size: NA; V gene: TRBV4-1; J gene: TRBJ1-2; D gene: TRBD1; CDR3 protein: CASSQYHTGANYGYTF; CDR3 DNA: TGCGCCAGCAGCCAATACCATACAGGGGCAAACTATGGCTACACCTTC
clone size: few; V gene: TRBV30; J gene: TRBJ1-4; D gene: TRBD1; CDR3 protein: CAWSTGGIANEKLFF; CDR3 DNA: TGTGCCTGGAGTACAGGGGGCATAGCTAATGAAAAACTGTTTTTT
clone size: NA; V gene: TRBV5-1; J gene: TRBJ1-2; D gene: NA; CDR3 protein: CASSLGGGWANYGYTF; CDR3 DNA: TGCGCCAGCAGCTTGGGCGGGGGATGGGCTAACTATGGCTACACCTTC
clone size: NA; V gene: TRBV29-1; J gene: TRBJ2-6; D gene: NA; CDR3 protein: CSVSVSGANVLTF; CDR3 DNA: TGCAGCGTATCAGTCTCTGGGGCCAACGTCCTGACTTTC
clone size: NA; V gene: TRBV9; J gene: TRBJ2-2; D gene: NA; CDR3 protein: CASSVEGTVTGELFF; CDR3 DNA: TGTGCCAGCAGCGTAGAGGGGACGGTCACCGGGGAGCTGTTTTTT
clone size: NA; V gene: TRBV9; J gene: TRBJ2-7; D gene: NA; CDR3 protein: CASSVSRSIRDARLVMGPRNEQYF; CDR3 DNA: TGTGCCAGCAGCGTGAGCCGTTCAATTCGGGACGCCAGGTTGGTTATGGGGCCAAGGAACGAGCAGTACTTC
clone size: NA; V gene: TRBV6-1; J gene: TRBJ1-4; D gene: NA; CDR3 protein: CASSALGFLLFF; CDR3 DNA: TGTGCCAGCAGCGCCTTGGGGTTCTTGCTGTTTTTT
clone size: NA; V gene: TRBV30; J gene: TRBJ1-2; D gene: TRBD1; CDR3 protein: CAWSPTGGAFGYTF; CDR3 DNA: TGTGCCTGGAGTCCGACAGGGGGCGCATTTGGCTACACCTTC
clone size: once; V gene: TRBV5-1; J gene: TRBJ1-2; D gene: NA; CDR3 protein: CASSLETSYYSGYTF; CDR3 DNA: TGCGCCAGCAGCTTGGAAACGAGTTATTATAGTGGCTACACCTTC
clone size: NA; V gene: TRBV5-1; J gene: TRBJ1-4; D gene: NA; CDR3 protein: CASSLGKTDRNEKLFF; CDR3 DNA: TGCGCCAGCAGCTTGGGGAAGACCGACCGGAATGAAAAACTGTTTTTT
clone size: once; V gene: TRBV5-1; J gene: TRBJ1-2; D gene: TRBD1; CDR3 protein: CASSFAGGLDGYTF; CDR3 DNA: TGCGCCAGCAGCTTTGCAGGGGGCTTAGATGGCTACACCTTC
clone size: NA; V gene: TRBV5-1; J gene: TRBJ1-5; D gene: TRBD1; CDR3 protein: CASSMDRGSNQPQHF; CDR3 DNA: TGCGCCAGCAGCATGGACAGGGGTAGCAATCAGCCCCAGCATTTT
clone size: NA; V gene: TRBV10-3; J gene: TRBJ2-3; D gene: TRBD2; CDR3 protein: CAITPVGGAGETDTQYF; CDR3 DNA: TGTGCCATCACCCCTGTCGGAGGGGCGGGAGAAACAGATACGCAGTATTTT
clone size: NA; V gene: TRBV25-1; J gene: TRBJ1-2; D gene: TRBD1; CDR3 protein: CASSDKGQGADGYTF; CDR3 DNA: TGTGCCAGCAGTGACAAAGGACAGGGGGCAGATGGCTACACCTTC
clone size: NA; V gene: TRBV20-1; J gene: TRBJ1-2; D gene: NA; CDR3 protein: CSALSGGYTF; CDR3 DNA: TGCAGTGCCTTATCCGGCGGCTACACCTTC
clone size: NA; V gene: TRBV28; J gene: TRBJ2-7; D gene: NA; CDR3 protein: CASSADYEQYF; CDR3 DNA: TGTGCCAGCAGTGCCGACTACGAGCAGTACTTC
clone size: NA; V gene: TRBV6-1; J gene: TRBJ2-7; D gene: NA; CDR3 protein: CASSEMGAWSSYEQYF; CDR3 DNA: TGTGCCAGCAGTGAAATGGGGGCCTGGAGCTCCTACGAGCAGTACTTC
clone size: NA; V gene: TRBV7-7; J gene: TRBJ2-5; D gene: TRBD1; CDR3 protein: CASSLVTGATQYF; CDR3 DNA: TGTGCTAGCAGCTTAGTTACAGGGGCCACCCAGTACTTC
clone size: NA; V gene: TRBV6-5; J gene: TRBJ2-7; D gene: NA; CDR3 protein: CASSRGGVGSYEQYF; CDR3 DNA: TGTGCCAGCAGCCGCGGCGGGGTGGGCTCCTACGAGCAGTACTTC